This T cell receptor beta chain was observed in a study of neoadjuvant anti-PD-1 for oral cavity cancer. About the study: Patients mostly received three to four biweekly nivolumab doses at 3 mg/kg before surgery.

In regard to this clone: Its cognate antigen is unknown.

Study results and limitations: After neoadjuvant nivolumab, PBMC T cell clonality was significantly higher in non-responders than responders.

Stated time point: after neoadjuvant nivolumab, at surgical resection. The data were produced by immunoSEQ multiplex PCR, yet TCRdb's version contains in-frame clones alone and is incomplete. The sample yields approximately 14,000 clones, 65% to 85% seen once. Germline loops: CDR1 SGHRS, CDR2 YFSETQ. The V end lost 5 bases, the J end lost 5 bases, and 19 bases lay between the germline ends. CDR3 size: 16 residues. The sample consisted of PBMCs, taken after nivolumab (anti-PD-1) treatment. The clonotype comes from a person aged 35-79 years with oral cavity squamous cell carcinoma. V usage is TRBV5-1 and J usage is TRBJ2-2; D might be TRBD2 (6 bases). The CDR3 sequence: CASRTEVGGITGELFF. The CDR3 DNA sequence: TGCGCCAGCAGGACCGAGGTGGGCGGGATTACCGGGGAGCTGTTTTTT.